These 21 T cell receptor beta chains originate from one sample sequenced in a study of blood T cell repertoires in COVID-19. The assay was immunoSEQ multiplex PCR, and TCRdb's table has in-frame clones only and misses some. The profile shows roughly 360,000 clones, 85% to 90% of them singletons. Sample: PBMCs or T cells enriched from blood (not recorded which). These receptors were obtained from a woman aged 30 to 39 with acute COVID-19.

V and J are TRBV19 and TRBJ1-6; the match to TRBD1 covers 10 bases. Germline loops: CDR1 LNHDA, CDR2 SQIVND (reference sequence). The length of the CDR3 is 14 residues. Germline trimming cut 8 bases from V and 10 bases from J; bases unmatched to any gene: 8. CDR3 sequence reads: CASGSTGGGSPLHF. The CDR3 DNA reads as TGTGCCAGTGGATCGACAGGGGGCGGCTCACCCCTCCACTTT.

V and J are TRBV9 and TRBJ2-7; 10 nucleotides agree with TRBD1. This CDR3 region has 16 residues. Per germline, CDR1 SGDLS and CDR2 YYNGEE. Trimming removed 2 bases from V and 5 bases from J; junction bases left unmatched: 10. The CDR3: CASSVTQGQGRNEQYF. In DNA, the CDR3 is TGTGCCAGCAGCGTGACTCAGGGACAGGGGCGGAACGAGCAGTACTTC.

This CDR3 reads CASSSGLYSYNEQFF. The DNA of the CDR3 is TGCGCCAGCAGCTCCGGACTCTACTCCTACAATGAGCAGTTCTTC. This chain links TRBV5-1 with TRBJ2-1, with D perhaps TRBD2 (5 bases). The V end was cut by 3 bases, the J end by 0 bases, with 10 bases between. CDR3 size: 15 residues. Germline CDR1 and CDR2: SGHRS and YFSETQ.

The chain is built from TRBV20-1 and TRBJ2-7, with a weak D call TRBD1 (6 bases). The CDR3 extends over 16 amino acids. Trimming shortened V by 3 bases and J by 3 bases, and 21 bases separated the two germline ends. Germline V CDR1 and CDR2: DFQATT, SNEGSKA (reference sequence). Here the CDR3 DNA reads TGCAGTGCTAGTTTTGGTCCTGGACAGATGATCTACGAGCAGTACTTC. Its protein is CSASFGPGQMIYEQYF.

The chain has TRBV3-1 (or the pseudogene TRBV3-2) and TRBJ1-1; D is possibly TRBD1 (6 bases). This CDR3 has 15 amino acids. CDR1 and CDR2 from the germline V gene are LGHDT and YNNKEL (reference sequence). Trimming shortened V by 4 bases and J by 1 base, and 13 bases separated the two germline ends. The CDR3 sequence: CASSLSGRGNTEAFF. The CDR3 nucleotides are TGTGCCAGCAGCCTGTCGGGCAGGGGGAACACTGAAGCTTTCTTT.

This clone came up once. The chain couples TRBV5-1 to TRBJ2-3; D is possibly TRBD1 (5 bases). This CDR3 has 15 amino acids. Trimming pared 4 bases from V and 4 bases from J, leaving 16 bases between. Per germline, CDR1 SGHRS and CDR2 YFSETQ. This CDR3 reads CASSGQSSGPDTQYF. CDR3 coding DNA: TGCGCCAGCAGCGGTCAGAGTTCAGGGCCAGATACGCAGTATTTT.

The rearrangement joins TRBV29-1 to TRBJ2-7; possible D gene TRBD2, 5 bases. Germline V gene data show CDR1 as SQVTM and CDR2 as ANQGSEA. Between the trimmed V and J ends, which lost 2 bases and 2 bases, there was a span of 13 bases. The CDR3 is made up of 14 amino acids. DNA of the CDR3: TGCAGCGTTGAATCCGGGGAAATAACCTACGAGCAGTACTTC. It encodes CSVESGEITYEQYF.

The genes are TRBV10-2 and TRBJ1-5; 11 nucleotides match TRBD1. Germline V gives CDR1 WSHSY, CDR2 SAAADI. The length of the CDR3 is 15 residues. Trimming took 6 bases from V and 11 from J; bases not matched to a gene: 12. The CDR3 DNA reads as TGCGCCAGCAGCCAAGGACAGGGGGCAAGTATGGCCCAGCATTTT. Protein: CASSQGQGASMAQHF.

This chain joins TRBV28 and TRBJ2-2; 7 bases fit TRBD2. CDR1 is MDHEN and CDR2 is SYDVKM in the germline V gene. V lost 4 bases to trimming and J lost 1 base; unmatched junction nucleotides: 6. The CDR3 extends over 16 amino acids. CDR3 region: CASSSKAGKNTGELFF. The DNA of the CDR3 is TGTGCCAGCAGTTCCAAAGCGGGGAAGAACACCGGGGAGCTGTTTTTT.

V is TRBV9 and J is TRBJ2-6; 11 bases map to TRBD1. Trimming cost V 0 bases and J 0 bases; bases outside gene matches: 2. CDR1 is SGDLS and CDR2 is YYNGEE in the germline V gene. The CDR3 is made up of 18 amino acids. The CDR3 sequence is CASSVEGQGVSGANVLTF. The DNA of the CDR3 is TGTGCCAGCAGCGTAGAGGGACAGGGGGTCTCTGGGGCCAACGTCCTGACTTTC.

The V call is TRBV5-1, the J call TRBJ2-7; TRBD1 agrees at 11 bases. This CDR3 has 14 amino acids. Unmatched junction bases numbered 4, after V lost 3 bases and J lost 5 bases. Per the germline V gene, CDR1 is SGHRS and CDR2 is YFSETQ. CDR3 amino acids: CASSSGTGGDEQYF. The CDR3 DNA reads TGCGCCAGCAGCTCCGGGACAGGGGGGGACGAGCAGTACTTC.

The chain combines TRBV6-1 with TRBJ1-6, with D perhaps TRBD1 (5 bases). CDR3 length: 14 amino acids. With 2 bases removed from V and 8 bases from J, the gap between germline ends came to 10 bases. Germline CDR1 reads MNHNS; CDR2 reads SASEGT. The CDR3 is CASSEQGRDSPLHF. The CDR3 nucleotides are TGTGCCAGCAGTGAACAGGGTAGGGATTCACCCCTCCACTTT.

This chain links TRBV10-3 with TRBJ1-2; 10 bases line up with TRBD1. CDR3 length equals 13 residues. With 4 bases clipped from V and 7 bases from J, the junction kept 3 bases outside the gene matches. Germline V CDR1 and CDR2: ENHRY, SYGVKD. CDR3 DNA sequence: TGTGCCATCAGTGGGGGACAGGGGTTTGGCTACACCTTC. This sequence encodes CAISGGQGFGYTF.

This sequence joins TRBV28 and TRBJ2-6; TRBD1 aligns across 7 bases. V was pared by 6 bases and J by 4 bases, with 12 bases of the junction left unmatched. This CDR3 region has 17 residues. Germline CDR1 reads MDHEN; CDR2 reads SYDVKM. The CDR3 reads CASSSRGPWGGANVLTF. The CDR3 DNA follows: TGTGCCAGCAGCTCAAGGGGGCCGTGGGGAGGGGCCAACGTCCTGACTTTC.

Details on this clone: The junction shows a germline mismatch at one end, possibly a read error. The CDR3 region is CASSLVPSGLGEETQYF. For the CDR3, the DNA is TGTGCCAGCAGCTTAGTGCCATCGGGACTAGGGGAAGAAACCCAGTACTTC. The V and J genes are TRBV7-2 and TRBJ2-5, with TRBD2 identical over 8 bases. Germline V gene data show CDR1 as SGHTA and CDR2 as FQGNSA. The CDR3 contains 17 residues.

This chain joins TRBV6-5 and TRBJ1-1; TRBD1 agrees at 7 bases. The CDR3 totals 15 residues. The V gene end was trimmed by 4 bases and the J gene end by 2 bases; junction bases not matched to a gene: 7. Per germline, CDR1 MNHEY and CDR2 SVGAGI. The DNA of the CDR3 is TGTGCCAGCAGTTCGGTGACAGGGAGAAACACTGAAGCTTTCTTT. It yields the protein CASSSVTGRNTEAFF.

This clone showed up just once. The V and J genes are TRBV7-2 and TRBJ2-1; the D gene is possibly TRBD2 (5 bases). The CDR3 spans 13 residues. Trimming cost V 5 bases and J 4 bases, with 9 bases left between them. Germline V gene data show CDR1 as SGHTA and CDR2 as FQGNSA. The CDR3 DNA reads TGTGCCAGCAGCGCGGGCCCGTACAATGAGCAGTTCTTC. It specifies CASSAGPYNEQFF.

The chain has TRBV7-2 and TRBJ2-2, with D perhaps matching TRBD2 (6 bases). Germline V gene data show CDR1 as SGHTA and CDR2 as FQGNSA. The CDR3 has 16 residues. V was trimmed by 0 bases and J by 4 bases, leaving 12 bases between them. The CDR3 sequence is CASSLAATGSTGELFF. CDR3 coding DNA: TGTGCCAGCAGCTTAGCTGCAACCGGGAGCACCGGGGAGCTGTTTTTT.

The chain has TRBV30 and TRBJ2-7; no clear D gene. This CDR3 has 13 amino acids. V lost 2 bases, J lost 6 bases, and 14 bases lay in between. Per germline, CDR1 GTSNPN and CDR2 SVGIG (reference sequence). DNA for the CDR3: TGTGCCTGGAGTCTAGAGATAATGGGCGAGCAGTACTTC. Protein product: CAWSLEIMGEQYF.

The sample holds a few counts of this clone. V gene TRBV9 combines with J gene TRBJ1-6; 9 bases match TRBD1. Germline V lookup: CDR1 SGDLS, CDR2 YYNGEE. The CDR3 loop spans 15 amino acids. The V gene end was trimmed by 1 base and the J gene end by 10 bases; junction bases not matched to a gene: 6. CDR3 protein: CASSVWDRALSPLHF. The CDR3 coding sequence is TGTGCCAGCAGCGTATGGGACAGGGCCCTCTCACCCCTCCACTTT.

This clone was found once. The rearrangement links TRBV6-5 to TRBJ2-7; perhaps TRBD1 as D (6 bases). This CDR3 spans 15 amino acids. Germline V gives CDR1 MNHEY, CDR2 SVGAGI. Trimming took off 0 bases at V and 5 bases at J, with 14 bases between the two ends. The DNA for the CDR3 is TGTGCCAGCAGTTACTCTAGGCAGGGGCGGCACGAGCAGTACTTC. It yields the protein CASSYSRQGRHEQYF.